This T cell receptor (beta chain) was recorded in a study of early stage breast cancer tumors. Study context: ER+/PR+/HER2- status applied to about 80% of the 16 invasive breast tumors.

J lost 0 bases, V lost 3 bases, and 5 bases had no gene match. The CDR3 extends over 15 amino acids. CDR1 is SEHNR, CDR2 FQNEAQ, per germline (reference sequence). This clone was observed a handful of times. Here immunoSEQ multiplex PCR was the method, and the copy in TCRdb shows in-frame clones only, minus some. The sample carries roughly 34,000 clones, around 68% recorded once. The sequence was obtained from a person in their sixties with breast cancer. The chain employs TRBV7-9 and TRBJ2-7; 7 nucleotides agree with TRBD1. Sequenced: blood. The chain's CDR3 is CASSFMDRSSYEQYF. The CDR3 DNA reads as TGTGCCAGCAGCTTTATGGACAGGAGCTCCTACGAGCAGTACTTC.